Below are 2 T cell receptor beta chains sequenced from a single sample in a study of tumor and adjacent non-tumor tissue in lung cancer. The library came from three nested PCR rounds adapted from ARM-PCR protocols. TCRdb reanalysed the multiplex PCR reads using MiXCR and keeps one entry per CDR3 protein. The table lists fewer than 85,000 distinct CDR3 sequences, approximately 73% of them singletons. The template was RNA from unsorted bulk tissue. Source material: lung tumor tissue. The receptors here all came from a man aged 60 to 69 with non-small cell lung cancer.

A remark on this clonotype: It may be a read error: a sequence one base away is much more abundant. Likely a read error: the CDR3 ends without its conserved phenylalanine or tryptophan. V usage is TRBV29-1 and J usage is TRBJ2-1; TRBD2 aligns across 14 bases. The CDR3 contains 15 residues. With 4 bases clipped from V and 9 bases from J, the junction kept 8 bases outside the gene matches. The germline V gene has CDR1 SQVTM and CDR2 ANQGSEA. The CDR3, as DNA: TGCAGCGTTGCAGGGACTAGCGGGAGAGAGGCTGAGCAGTTCCTC. Encoded protein: CSVAGTSGREAEQFL.

This clonotype was found many times. This chain uses TRBV7-9 with TRBJ2-5, with D uncertain. This CDR3 has 14 amino acids. The V gene lost 5 bases and the J gene lost 2 bases, with 12 bases spanning the gap. Germline assignment: CDR1 SEHNR and CDR2 FQNEAQ (reference sequence). CDR3 amino acids: CASSPRAVQETQYF. The CDR3 DNA reads as TGTGCCAGCAGCCCCCGGGCGGTACAAGAGACCCAGTACTTC.